The 3 T cell receptor beta chains presented below share a single source sample, sequenced in a study of post-analysis software for immune sequencing data. Unique molecular identifiers tagged the TCR beta cDNA libraries. TCRdb re-analysed the PCR reads in MiXCR, keeping a single row per CDR3 protein. The sample lists hundreds of thousands of distinct CDR3 sequences, 25% to 30% seen once, with under 0.7% in the top ten. No antigen has been identified for these receptors. General study points: When patients were compared with controls, a handful of TRBV segments were more frequent, TRBV5-6, TRBV5-1 and TRBV20-1 among them.

Input material: blood. These receptors all stem from a girl aged 10-17 years with multiple sclerosis.

This clonotype was detected a few times. The chain carries TRBV6-4 and TRBJ2-3; D gene uncertain. V shed 4 bases and J shed 0 bases, with 14 bases lying between them. Germline V gene sequence: CDR1 MRHNA, CDR2 SNTAGT. The CDR3 contains 16 residues. CDR3 sequence reads: CASSAGREASTDTQYF. The CDR3 DNA sequence: TGTGCCAGCAGTGCTGGGCGTGAGGCCAGCACAGATACGCAGTATTTT.

The V and J genes are TRBV11-2 and TRBJ2-4, with D tentatively TRBD2 (6 bases). TRBJ2-7 matches the DNA end more closely, so the J call is doubtful. Germline values: CDR1 SGHAT, CDR2 FQNNGV. The CDR3 sequence is 13 residues long. CDR3 sequence reads: CASSFEGLTEQYF. CDR3 nucleotide sequence: TGTGCCAGCAGCTTCGAGGGACTTACCGAGCAGTACTTC.

This clonotype has just a few counts. The chain combines TRBV5-1 with TRBJ2-1, with D tentatively TRBD2 (5 bases). In germline, CDR1 is SGHRS, CDR2 YFSETQ. This CDR3 region has 14 residues. V was shortened by 0 bases and J by 9 bases, with 13 bases between the two germline ends. The CDR3 DNA reads as TGCGCCAGCAGCTTGGACGCGGGTGGGAGTGAGCAGTTCTTC. Amino acids: CASSLDAGGSEQFF.